The 28 T cell receptor beta chains listed next were all sequenced from one sample in a study of CD8 T cells in Susac syndrome. Reverse transcription used 0.5 to 1 ug RNA and random hexamers. TCRdb reprocessed the immunoSEQ multiplex PCR reads with MiXCR, giving one entry per CDR3 protein. This sample has 200,000 or so distinct CDR3 sequences, with 90% to 95% found just once. Sequenced input: CD4+ T cells from PBMCs. The receptors were sampled from a human donor with multiple sclerosis.

The chain joins TRBV13 to TRBJ2-7; the D gene is possibly TRBD1 (6 bases). From germline, CDR1 is PRHDT and CDR2 FYEKMQ (reference sequence). V was trimmed by 5 bases and J by 3 bases, leaving 11 bases between them. The CDR3 covers 13 residues. The CDR3 loop is CASSDLGGYEQYF. DNA of the CDR3: TGTGCCAGCAGCGACTTAGGGGGCTACGAGCAGTACTTC.

This chain links TRBV12-3 or TRBV12-4 with TRBJ1-5; perhaps TRBD1 as D (6 bases). This CDR3 region has 14 residues. V was shortened by 3 bases and J by 6 bases, with 12 bases between the two germline ends. CDR3 DNA sequence: TGTGCCAGCAGTTTCAAGACAGGCAGTCAGCCCCAGCATTTT. This codes for CASSFKTGSQPQHF.

The V and J genes are TRBV9 and TRBJ1-2; D not certain. Germline V gene sequence: CDR1 SGDLS, CDR2 YYNGEE. V was clipped by 0 bases and J by 4 bases, with 4 bases between them. CDR3 length equals 12 residues. The DNA of the CDR3 is TGTGCCAGCAGCGTAGGACTCTATGGCTACACCTTC. This translates into CASSVGLYGYTF.

The genes are TRBV4-1 and TRBJ1-2; TRBD1 aligns across 7 bases. Per germline, CDR1 MGHRA and CDR2 YSYEKL. The CDR3 consists of 14 residues. The V segment lost 1 base and the J segment 7 bases; nucleotides outside the gene matches: 6. The DNA for the CDR3 is TGCGCCAGCAGCCAAGCTGAGGGGGCCTTTGGCTACACCTTC. This gives the protein CASSQAEGAFGYTF.

The genes are TRBV14 and TRBJ2-3; 11 bases line up with TRBD2. V lost 3 bases to trimming and J lost 7 bases; unmatched junction nucleotides: 12. The CDR3 loop spans 17 amino acids. Germline V gene sequence: CDR1 SGHDN, CDR2 FVKESK. CDR3 amino acids: CASSQSLLASGRHTQYF. DNA of the CDR3: TGTGCCAGCAGCCAGTCTCTTTTAGCTAGCGGGAGGCATACGCAGTATTTT. The full variable domain, completed using reference TRBV14 and TRBJ2-3, is EAGVTQFPSHSVIEKGQTVTLRCDPISGHDNLYWYRRVMGKEIKFLLHFVKESKQDESGMPNNRFLAERTGGTYSTLKVQPAELEDSGVYFCASSQSLLASGRHTQYFGPGTRLTVL.

The chain combines TRBV5-1 with TRBJ2-7; possibly TRBD1 for D (5 bases). There are 13 residues in the CDR3. V lost 5 bases and J 0 bases, leaving 9 bases between the germline ends. Germline V gives CDR1 SGHRS, CDR2 YFSETQ. This CDR3 reads CASRRDSSYEQYF. CDR3 DNA: TGCGCCAGCAGGAGAGACAGCTCCTACGAGCAGTACTTC.

The J gene is TRBJ1-5, the V gene TRBV4-1, with D unresolved. This CDR3 is 12 amino acids long. Germline-derived CDR1 and CDR2 are MGHRA and YSYEKL. With 1 base removed from V and 10 bases from J, the gap between germline ends came to 8 bases. CDR3 DNA sequence: TGCGCCAGCAGCCAAGTTGGAAAACCCCAGCATTTT. It is translated as CASSQVGKPQHF.

V is TRBV12-3 or TRBV12-4 and J is TRBJ1-5, with D perhaps TRBD1 (6 bases). V shed 5 bases and J shed 3 bases, with 8 bases lying between them. The CDR3 length is 13 residues. Here the CDR3 reads CASSRDTNQPQHF. The CDR3 DNA is TGTGCCAGCAGTCGGGACACCAATCAGCCCCAGCATTTT.

J is TRBJ2-1 and V is TRBV5-1; 7 nucleotides match TRBD2. The CDR3 covers 14 residues. Germline values: CDR1 SGHRS, CDR2 YFSETQ. The V gene end was trimmed by 10 bases and the J gene end by 8 bases; junction bases not matched to a gene: 15. As DNA, the CDR3 is TGCGCCGTTAGGGAAGGACTAGTGGCTGATGAGCAGTTCTTC. It specifies CAVREGLVADEQFF.

The chain has TRBV7-2 and TRBJ1-1; 7 bases fit TRBD1. The CDR3 totals 14 residues. Germline lookup yields CDR1 SGHTA and CDR2 FQGNSA. The junction had 8 bases not matched to a gene; V was cut back by 5 bases and J by 5 bases. The CDR3, as DNA: TGTGCCAGCAGCATCTTGACAGGGAATACTGAAGCTTTCTTT. Amino acid sequence: CASSILTGNTEAFF. The full variable domain, rest sourced from reference TRBV7-2 and TRBJ1-1, is GAGVSQSPSNKVTEKGKDVELRCDPISGHTALYWYRQSLGQGLEFLIYFQGNSAPDKSGLPSDRFSAERTGGSVSTLTIQRTQQEDSAVYLCASSILTGNTEAFFGQGTRLTVV.

This chain connects TRBV29-1 to TRBJ2-5, with D possibly matching TRBD2 (5 bases). Germline-derived CDR1 and CDR2 are SQVTM and ANQGSEA. This CDR3 has 14 amino acids. Trimming took off 7 bases at V and 1 base at J, with 16 bases between the two ends. The CDR3 nucleotides are TGCAGCGGCCGTTCTAGACTACTCCAAGAGACCCAGTACTTC. Protein: CSGRSRLLQETQYF. The full variable domain, with the rest looked up from reference TRBV29-1 and TRBJ2-5, is SAVISQKPSRDICQRGTSLTIQCQVDSQVTMMFWYRQQPGQSLTLIATANQGSEATYESGFVIDKFPISRPNLTFSTLTVSNMSPEDSSIYLCSGRSRLLQETQYFGPGTRLLVL.

The V gene is TRBV6-2 or TRBV6-3, the J gene TRBJ1-5; D call uncertain. The CDR3 loop spans 16 amino acids. V lost 6 bases to trimming and J lost 0 bases, with 15 bases between them. Germline V gives CDR1 MNHEY, CDR2 SVGEGT. The CDR3 here is CASRPAAWDSNQPQHF. CDR3 nucleotides: TGTGCCAGCAGACCCGCGGCCTGGGATAGCAATCAGCCCCAGCATTTT.

CDR3 sequence (DNA): TGCAGTGCCTTGGGAGCGGGGGACCGATTCTTC. Translation: CSALGAGDRFF. The chain carries TRBV20-1 and TRBJ2-1; 8 bases line up with TRBD2. V shed 6 bases, J shed 16 bases, and the junction held 11 bases outside the gene matches. Germline CDR1 DFQATT, CDR2 SNEGSKA (reference sequence). The CDR3 consists of 11 residues.

The chain combines TRBV29-1 with TRBJ2-5; weak D call: TRBD2 (5 bases). Germline V gene lookup returns CDR1 SQVTM and CDR2 ANQGSEA. V was shortened by 3 bases and J by 5 bases, with 13 bases between the two germline ends. The CDR3 spans 13 residues. The CDR3 sequence: CSVEWTASETQYF. CDR3 sequence (DNA): TGCAGCGTTGAGTGGACTGCGAGTGAGACCCAGTACTTC.

The chain carries TRBV29-1 and TRBJ2-2; 7 positions match TRBD1. The CDR3 contains 13 residues. Germline CDR1 is SQVTM and CDR2 is ANQGSEA. V gave up 6 bases and J gave up 10 bases; unmatched junction bases: 11. The CDR3 region is CSVPERQGQELFF. CDR3 sequence (DNA): TGCAGCGTACCTGAAAGACAGGGCCAGGAGCTGTTTTTT.

CDR3 amino acids: CASMGREDTQYF. The DNA for the CDR3 is TGTGCCAGCATGGGGCGAGAGGATACGCAGTATTTT. This chain uses TRBV2 with TRBJ2-3, with D possibly matching TRBD1 (5 bases). CDR1 is SNHLY, CDR2 FYNNEI, per germline. The CDR3 is 12 amino acids. V lost 7 bases, J lost 6 bases, and 11 bases lay in between.

The chain carries TRBV9 and TRBJ2-6; a possible D gene is TRBD1 (5 bases). Trimming removed 2 bases at V and 0 bases at J, with 9 bases between. CDR3 length: 16 amino acids. Germline values: CDR1 SGDLS, CDR2 YYNGEE. CDR3 sequence: CASSVQQDSGANVLTF. As DNA, the CDR3 is TGTGCCAGCAGCGTTCAACAGGACTCTGGGGCCAACGTCCTGACTTTC.

This clonotype was recorded once. The chain joins TRBV29-1 to TRBJ1-1; no reliable D call. Trimming shortened V by 4 bases and J by 6 bases, and 12 bases separated the two germline ends. CDR3 size: 12 residues. Germline lookup yields CDR1 SQVTM and CDR2 ANQGSEA. In DNA form, the CDR3 reads TGCAGCGTTGTTAGGGTTGGGGCTGAAGCTTTCTTT. Translated, it gives CSVVRVGAEAFF.

The chain uses TRBV2 and TRBJ1-1; D may be TRBD1 (5 bases). CDR1 and CDR2 (germline): SNHLY, FYNNEI. The V end was cut by 9 bases, the J end by 0 bases, with 17 bases between. This CDR3 region has 15 residues. The DNA for the CDR3 is TGTGCCAGGGTGGGGCGGAGGGCTTTGAACACTGAAGCTTTCTTT. It encodes CARVGRRALNTEAFF.

The chain joins TRBV29-1 to TRBJ2-7; 16 nucleotides line up with TRBD2. Germline V CDR1 and CDR2: SQVTM, ANQGSEA. The CDR3 totals 14 residues. The V gene end was trimmed by 6 bases and the J gene end by 7 bases; junction bases not matched to a gene: 6. The DNA for the CDR3 is TGCAGCGTCGCCCGGGGACTAGCGGGAGGGGAGCAGTACTTC. Protein sequence: CSVARGLAGGEQYF.

The J gene is TRBJ2-5, the V gene TRBV7-9; no firm D call. This CDR3 is built from 14 residues. Germline V gives CDR1 SEHNR, CDR2 FQNEAQ (reference sequence). V was pared by 5 bases and J by 5 bases, with 15 bases between. This CDR3 reads CASSQRGVQETQYF. In DNA, the CDR3 is TGTGCCAGCAGCCAACGAGGAGTACAGGAGACCCAGTACTTC.

Written as DNA, the CDR3 is TGTGCCAGCAGCCCCGCCTCCATGGCCAAAAACATTCAGTACTTC. The encoded protein is CASSPASMAKNIQYF. This chain uses TRBV7-2 with TRBJ2-4; D unclear. Between the trimmed V and J ends, which lost 5 bases and 1 base, there was a span of 12 bases. CDR1 and CDR2 from the germline V gene are SGHTA and FQGNSA. CDR3 length: 15 residues. Variable domain in full (rest from reference TRBV7-2 and TRBJ2-4): GAGVSQSPSNKVTEKGKDVELRCDPISGHTALYWYRQSLGQGLEFLIYFQGNSAPDKSGLPSDRFSAERTGGSVSTLTIQRTQQEDSAVYLCASSPASMAKNIQYFGAGTRLSVL.

The gene calls are TRBV20-1 and TRBJ1-1; D remains unclear. The CDR3 contains 14 residues. Germline V gene data show CDR1 as DFQATT and CDR2 as SNEGSKA (reference sequence). V lost 5 bases and J 2 bases, leaving 15 bases between the germline ends. The CDR3: CSAFPSTLNTEAFF. CDR3 bases: TGCAGTGCTTTCCCCTCTACCCTTAACACTGAAGCTTTCTTT.

The gene calls are TRBV20-1 and TRBJ2-1; no firm D call. Looked up from germline, CDR1 is DFQATT and CDR2 is SNEGSKA (reference sequence). The CDR3 length is 16 residues. With 0 bases removed from V and 0 bases from J, the gap between germline ends came to 12 bases. The CDR3 nucleotides read TGCAGTGCTAGAGATTCCTTTTGGAGCTCCTACAATGAGCAGTTCTTC. Translating it yields CSARDSFWSSYNEQFF.

The CDR3: CSALGTANIQYF. In DNA, the CDR3 is TGCAGTGCCCTAGGGACAGCAAACATTCAGTACTTC. The rearrangement uses TRBV20-1 and TRBJ2-4, with 7 bases that match TRBD1. V lost 6 bases to trimming and J lost 6 bases; unmatched junction nucleotides: 5. Germline assignment: CDR1 DFQATT and CDR2 SNEGSKA (reference sequence). CDR3 length: 12 residues.

This clonotype has a single count. This sequence joins TRBV12-3 or TRBV12-4 and TRBJ2-4; 10 bases fit TRBD2. The CDR3 sequence is 15 residues long. The junction had 2 bases not matched to a gene; V was cut back by 2 bases and J by 4 bases. The CDR3 here is CASSLSAGGKNIQYF. In nucleotides, the CDR3 is TGTGCCAGCAGTTTATCAGCGGGAGGGAAAAACATTCAGTACTTC.

The chain carries TRBV20-1 and TRBJ1-5; D is unclear. V was cut by 3 bases and J by 5 bases, with 11 bases left in between. The length of the CDR3 is 13 residues. The germline V gene has CDR1 DFQATT and CDR2 SNEGSKA (reference sequence). CDR3 amino acids: CSASGDPDQPQHF. CDR3 DNA: TGCAGTGCTAGTGGGGATCCCGATCAGCCCCAGCATTTT.

The CDR3 region is CASSPGIRREGRPYEQYF. CDR3 in DNA: TGTGCCAGCAGCCCTGGGATCCGGCGGGAGGGCCGTCCCTACGAGCAGTACTTC. The chain joins TRBV12-3 or TRBV12-4 to TRBJ2-7; 9 bases agree with TRBD2. This CDR3 region has 18 residues. Trimming removed 6 bases from V and 2 bases from J; junction bases left unmatched: 17.